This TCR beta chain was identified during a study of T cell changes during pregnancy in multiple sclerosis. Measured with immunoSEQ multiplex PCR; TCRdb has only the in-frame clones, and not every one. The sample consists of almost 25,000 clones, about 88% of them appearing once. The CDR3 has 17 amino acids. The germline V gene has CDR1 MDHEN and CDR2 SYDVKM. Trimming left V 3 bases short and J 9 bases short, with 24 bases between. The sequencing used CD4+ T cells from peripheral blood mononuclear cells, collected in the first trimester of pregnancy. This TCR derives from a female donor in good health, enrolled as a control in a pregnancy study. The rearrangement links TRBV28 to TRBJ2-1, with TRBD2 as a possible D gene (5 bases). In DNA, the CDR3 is TGTGCCAGCAGTTTCCAACTCGGGATCTCAACTTCGGGTGAGCAGTTCTTC. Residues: CASSFQLGISTSGEQFF.